This TCR beta chain was identified in a study of blood T cell repertoires in COVID-19 (dated by TCRdb to the early 2020s). About the investigation overall: The collaborator samples originated in the United States, Italy and Spain and spanned the acute and convalescent phases of COVID-19. The material from the prospective study consisted of cDNA or gDNA derived from T cells, B-cell-depleted T cells, or PBMCs. Deeply sampled blood TCRbeta repertoires from subjects exposed to, actively infected with, or recovered from COVID-19 were included in the dataset. The repertoires were released in a freely available public database meant as a resource for research on the immune response to SARS-CoV-2. The samples were drawn from the first 160 participants of the ongoing ImmuneRACE study and from over 950 subjects provided by 6 global collaborators. The sample metadata nearly always contained a de-identified subject ID, COVID-19 status, age in years and sex. HLA class I and class II types, where available, came from metadata supplied by the sample provider rather than from assay-based typing. What the study reported, not specific to this receptor: How much clinical and demographic metadata was included differed by source and by participant, and the metadata was provided uncurated.

V lost 7 bases and J lost 4 bases, and the count of bases not matched to a germline gene is 8. CDR1 and CDR2 (SNHLY, FYNNEI) derive from the germline V gene. The CDR3 measures 14 amino acids from cysteine to phenylalanine. Only the CDR3 portion is preserved as DNA: 42 bases, with reading frame beginning at the first base. Whole blood was collected in K2EDTA tubes by collaborating institutions according to the institutions' own protocols. For TCRbeta analysis, collaborator samples were shipped as frozen whole blood, as isolated PBMCs, or as DNA extracted from either sample type. TCRbeta CDR3 regions were amplified from genomic DNA by means of the immunoSEQ Assay, a bias-controlled multiplex PCR. In the original analysis: Nucleated cell counts per sample were estimated from amplification of reference gene primers within the assay. To quantify the absolute abundance of each unique TCRbeta CDR3 rearrangement, sequence reads were collapsed and filtered. For each sample, productive Simpson clonality was calculated by taking the square root of Simpson's diversity index across productive rearrangements. This immuneACCESS table, as held by TCRdb, lists in-frame sequences with V and J called but not all clones. Of the missing ones, under half trace to an unresolved V gene in checked studies; the others have no known cause. V and J calls and clone size come straight from that table; D and trimming were deduced from the DNA. Present in this sample are more than 110,000 clones, approximately 85% of which were seen just once. Of the sample, 2.5% to 3% is held by the ten largest clones.

Turning to this clone: Which antigen it targets is not known. No per-base quality is available; no much larger clone lies one base away.

The source is a man aged 45 to 65 with acute or convalescent COVID-19. The chain is encoded by TRBV2 joined to TRBJ2-5; 8 junctional bases match TRBD1. The sequencing input was peripheral blood. The CDR3 amino acid sequence is: CASTGQGGRETQYF. The DNA reads as follows: TGTGCCAGCACCGGACAGGGCGGAAGAGAGACCCAGTACTTC.